This T cell receptor (beta chain) was sequenced during a study of a mutant IDH1 vaccine in newly diagnosed glioma listed by TCRdb under 2021. Broadly, across the study: Patients were given eight vaccinations, in weeks 1, 3, 5, 7, 11, 15, 19 and 23, which matched visits V03 through V10. Six visits were used for peripheral blood collection: V03 (baseline), V05, V07, V10, V12 and V13. Of the 32 treated patients, about 62% were male and 37.5% were female, and the mean age was approximately 40 years. Before enrollment, most patients had been given radiochemotherapy with temozolomide as standard therapy, while the rest had received either radiotherapy alone or temozolomide alone. Vaccination was initiated 4-6 weeks after radiotherapy alone, or concurrently with temozolomide cycles in the chemotherapy-containing groups. For exploratory analyses, longitudinal TCRB deep sequencing was carried out in 25 to 30 treated patients wherever samples were available. The research as a whole found: Immune responses induced by the vaccine were seen in around 93% of patients across multiple MHC alleles. It was noted by the authors that analyses of patient blood samples could not be reproduced owing to sample limitations. Selection of PBMC samples for TCRB deep sequencing was based on availability. Pseudoprogression appeared unrelated to alterations in the top peripheral T cell clonotypes detected by TCRB sequencing.

Interpreted using the paper, the time point label stands for: week 23, last vaccination. Each vaccine dose was 300 ug of a 20-mer mutant IDH1 peptide in Montanide, given subcutaneously with topical imiquimod. Newly diagnosed WHO grade 3 or 4 IDH1-mutant astrocytomas showing loss of nuclear ATRX were present in the donors. The samples were drawn from NOA16, a multicentre, single-arm, open-label phase I trial in Germany that tested a mutant IDH1 peptide vaccine in humans for the first time. Genomic DNA for TCRB sequencing was isolated from EDTA blood with the DNeasy Blood and Tissue Kit. Concerning this clone itself: Its cognate antigen has yet to be identified. No per-base quality is available; no much larger clone lies one base away.

The library was obtained by the immunoSEQ multiplex PCR assay. Rearranged TCR beta chain sequences were amplified with the hsTCRB Kit following the manufacturer's protocol. An Illumina MiSeq was used to sequence the TCRB libraries. On the study's bioinformatics: Demultiplexing, trimming and gene mapping were performed with the kit vendor's proprietary platform. As stored in TCRdb, this immuneACCESS dataset retains in-frame rearrangements with V and J assigned. A fraction of the clones does not appear; measured against another copy, unresolved V genes explain less than half of the discrepancy, and the remainder lacks a known reason. D and trimming come from the DNA, and the V and J calls and clone size come from that table. A total of 60,000 to 85,000 clones appear in this sample, 85% to 90% of them only once. The top ten hold 0.6% to 0.95% of the sample. As encoded in the germline V gene, CDR1 is SGHVS while CDR2 is FNYEAQ. V lost 6 bases and J lost 11 bases, and the count of bases not matched to a germline gene is 23. Reading from cysteine to phenylalanine, the CDR3 counts 17 amino acids. Here the CDR3 DNA is all that survives: 51 bases in frame from base 1.

The receptor chain draws on TRBV7-6 and TRBJ2-5, with 8 bases in between that match TRBD2. The material sequenced was PBMCs, taken from a glioma patient whose treatment included an IDH1 peptide vaccine. The clonotype originates from a woman in her forties or fifties with glioma. CDR3 reads: CASRPTPTSGAAGEQYF. The DNA sequence is TGTGCCAGCAGGCCAACTCCTACTAGCGGTGCGGCAGGTGAGCAGTACTTC.